This T cell receptor (beta chain) stems from a study of cytomegalovirus exposure and HLA in healthy donors (dated by TCRdb to 2016 to 2017). Regarding the complete study: An earlier analysis of some 500 of the donors reported more than 250 Gb of sequence data and some 100 million unique TCR beta sequences from 150 million to 200 million T cells. An early release that covered about 600 HLA-typed donors contained 300 to 350 gigabases of sequencing data and some 87 million unique TCR sequences. Among the roughly 410 genotyped donors, under 90% belonged to the genetic ancestry cluster associated with self-reported Caucasian donors. The study aimed to test whether cataloging public T cell receptors could reveal signatures of past pathogen exposure. Using immunosequencing, the study profiled T cell repertoires from about 610 subjects and related those repertoires to cytomegalovirus serostatus. Along with the approximately 700-subject first cohort, a separate validation cohort of over a hundred different subjects was used. To predict cytomegalovirus infection status, the study combined high-throughput TCR immunosequencing, statistical association of individual TCRs with disease status, and machine learning. A later analysis re-examined previously published TCR beta repertoires from just over 650 donors and added high-resolution HLA genotyping to investigate patterns of TCR occurrence. Rather than using new phenotypic data, the later analysis identified candidate immune exposures from TCR beta sequences and from how often those sequences occurred across donors. In an earlier analysis of 500 to 650 of the donors, high-throughput TCR beta sequencing was used to judge whether each TCR beta V gene segment behaved as functional or pseudogenic. Donor age, sex, ethnicity and CMV serostatus were compiled alongside the repertoire data. A later genetic analysis took genome-wide SNP genotypes for about 55% of the 666 donors and used that subset as a discovery cohort. All discovery cohort repertoires had been generated using a single sequencing platform. HLA typing covered class I and class II loci at four-digit resolution. Typing coverage differed by locus: A, B, C, DRB1 and DQB1 were typed in roughly 620-630 donors, DQA1 in roughly 510, DPA1 in 600 to 610, and DPB1 in 400 to 490. Roughly 5 DR-DQ haplotypes were treated as single units for association and clustering because of strong linkage in the cohort. Among about 370 genotyped donors of the cohort, an average of about 240,000 unique TCR beta nucleotide sequences was sequenced per donor, of which about 18% were non-productive.

Trimming costs V 5 bases and J 1 base, and their ends lie 9 bases apart. Taken from cysteine to phenylalanine, the CDR3 has 13 residues. CDR3 DNA only is kept here, 39 bases in frame from base 1. CDR1 and CDR2 were assigned from the germline V gene as SGDLS and YYNGEE. The investigation overall reported the following: The classifier was reported to diagnose cytomegalovirus status with high specificity and sensitivity in both the original and validation cohorts. A further reported finding was that TCR beta sequences accurately predicted the HLA-A and HLA-B alleles for most subjects in the first cohort. Some IMGT-functional V segments, including TRBV6-2 and TRBV6-3, could not be told apart with the 87-base-pair reads, so those segments were excluded. In a later analysis, TCR association rates were found to vary across HLA loci, with the most associated TCRs seen for DRB1 alleles and the fewest for HLA-C alleles. Compared with the roughly 700-donor mean, donors in an Asian-associated ancestry cluster had fewer N-insertions in productive TCRs, according to a later genetic analysis. In this cohort, only TCR beta chains were sequenced, and detectable features were limited by the absence of alpha or paired-chain data. The authors suggested that the approach could potentially be generalized to other disease states and immunological phenotypes. In an earlier analysis of roughly 500 of the donors, most TCR beta V segments appeared in productive rearrangements about 87% or about 30% of the time, broadly matching IMGT annotations. Linkage disequilibrium might explain the correlated functional status among segregating V segments, but an unknown experimental factor could not be ruled out. In vitro tests confirmed that a few of the cytomegalovirus-associated TCR beta chains recognize cytomegalovirus antigens. In a later analysis, 15,000 to 20,000 TCR beta sequences were associated with specific HLA alleles at a false discovery rate of 0.05. Because counts were too low, about 18 rarely observed V segments, including chromosome 9 orphons, were left out of the earlier analysis of several hundred of the donors. A later analysis found that HLA-associated TCR beta chains were more clonally expanded and had lower generation probabilities than equally common non-associated chains. In a later analysis, most CMV-associated TCR beta chains were found to appear HLA-restricted, with HLA associations seemingly driven largely by CMV exposure. Strong co-occurrence of HLA alleles, especially DR and DQ, made assigning TCR associations to individual alleles difficult. While some public TCRs were present in many individuals, most TCR sequences turned up only very rarely across donors. A later analysis reported that several top co-occurrence clusters appeared linked to parvovirus B19, influenza, CMV and Epstein-Barr virus. The study gave a list of under 200 TCR beta chains associated with cytomegalovirus. Sequencing depth was assumed to be roughly uniform across donors in the presence/absence analyses, though that assumption may not hold. CMV serostatus was the only immune exposure information available for the cohort. A cluster of highly shared sequence variants was judged likely to represent a technical artifact of the sequencing pipeline. Because some donors lacked HLA typing at each locus, the association tests relied only on the typed subset. A later genetic analysis associated a missense DCLRE1C variant with V-gene and J-gene trimming of TCR beta chains, and an independent cohort replicated the association.

Regarding this clone: The antigen it recognizes is unknown. No much larger clone exists at a distance of one base, and base qualities are not known.

The cohort consisted of 650 to 700 healthy bone marrow donors. At the time of sampling, all cohort members were nominally healthy, though unrecorded immune exposures were likely present. The donor tested CMV seronegative, placing the donor among the 350 to 400 seronegative members of the cohort. A peripheral blood sample was provided by each donor, and peripheral blood mononuclear cells were used for TCR beta sequencing. The Qiagen DNeasy Blood Extraction Kit was used to extract genomic DNA from the blood cell samples. The method behind the library was the immunoSEQ multiplex PCR assay. The multiplex PCR relied on a mix of 60 forward primers for TCR Vbeta segments and 13 reverse primers for TCR Jbeta segments. The CDR3 region of rearranged TCR beta genes was amplified from genomic DNA with a multiplex PCR assay. The Illumina HiSeq System was used to sequence the amplified TCR beta libraries as 87-base-pair reads. On the authors' methods: A later analysis counted about 80 million unique TCR beta chains across the 550 to 750 repertoires, and approximately 11 million of these chains were shared by at least two donors. A nearest-neighbor algorithm error-corrected the raw reads and collapsed the reads into unique sequences, merging closely related sequences to remove PCR and sequencing errors. To assign V, D and J gene segments, CDR3 sequences were aligned to IMGT reference sequences. For a sequence to be retained, a match of at least six nucleotides to both a V gene segment and a J gene segment was required. A rearrangement counted as productive if the CDR3 had no stop codons and remained in frame with V and J, and every other rearrangement counted as non-productive. Following IMGT convention, CDR3 was defined as the stretch from the second conserved V-encoded cysteine to the conserved J-encoded phenylalanine. Sequences without an unambiguous match to a single V gene segment were excluded from the earlier analysis of 450 to 650 of the donors. In an earlier analysis of approximately 590 of the donors, V segments were called functional above 56.7% productive rearrangements and were called segregating when the between-donor standard deviation exceeded 5%. To diagnose cytomegalovirus status from the catalog of TCR beta chain sequences, a statistical classification framework was built. V and J gene assignment, in a later analysis, came from comparing TCR nucleotide sequences with IMGT/GENE-DB human TR gene sequences. The TCRdist pipeline was used in a later analysis to assign CDR3 sequences and most-parsimonious VDJ recombination scenarios. A later analysis defined each TCR beta chain by its CDR3 amino acid sequence plus V-gene family, and excluded reads lacking a unique V-gene family. To address suspected cross-contamination and a sequencing artifact, a later analysis removed over 500 highly shared, low-generation-probability nucleotide sequences. For each public chain, a later analysis derived a clonal expansion index from normalized ranks of inferred template counts within each repertoire. Generation probabilities in a later analysis came from a VDJ recombination model fitted to out-of-frame rearrangements, and those results were checked against IGoR. Hypergeometric tests were used in a later analysis to score TCR-TCR, TCR-HLA and TCR-CMV co-occurrence, with a repertoire-size bias correction applied to the TCR pairs. In a later analysis, false discovery rates were estimated by permuting HLA or CMV assignments 20 times. In a later analysis, co-occurring TCRs were grouped using DBSCAN, and TCRdist sequence similarity was added for clustering within HLA-allele-positive subsets. For co-occurrence clustering, repertoires with fewer than 30,000 or more than 120,000 public chains were excluded, along with five or six repertoires with anomalous nucleotide sharing. TCRdb's version of the immuneACCESS table is confined to in-frame rearrangements and falls short of the full clone set. An unresolved V gene accounts for under half of the shortfall where checked; the remainder is of unknown origin. D and trimming come from the DNA, and the V and J calls and clone size come from that table. This sample has tens of thousands of clones in its table, and 79% of those were observed once. 2.7% of the sample rests with the top ten.

The receptor was isolated from a man aged 30 to 45 in good health and CMV-seronegative. Source material: PBMCs. The chain joins TRBV9 to TRBJ1-1, and the D gene may be TRBD1, 6 bases matching. The DNA is as follows: TGTGCCAGCAGGGCACAGGGGAACACTGAAGCTTTCTTT. This translates into CASRAQGNTEAFF. Supplemented by the reference TRBV9 and TRBJ1-1 proteins around the CDR3, the complete variable domain is DSGVTQTPKHLITATGQRVTLRCSPRSGDLSVYWYQQSLDQGLQFLIQYYNGEERAKGNILERFSAQQFPDLHSELNLSSLELGDSALYFCASRAQGNTEAFFGQGTRLTVV.